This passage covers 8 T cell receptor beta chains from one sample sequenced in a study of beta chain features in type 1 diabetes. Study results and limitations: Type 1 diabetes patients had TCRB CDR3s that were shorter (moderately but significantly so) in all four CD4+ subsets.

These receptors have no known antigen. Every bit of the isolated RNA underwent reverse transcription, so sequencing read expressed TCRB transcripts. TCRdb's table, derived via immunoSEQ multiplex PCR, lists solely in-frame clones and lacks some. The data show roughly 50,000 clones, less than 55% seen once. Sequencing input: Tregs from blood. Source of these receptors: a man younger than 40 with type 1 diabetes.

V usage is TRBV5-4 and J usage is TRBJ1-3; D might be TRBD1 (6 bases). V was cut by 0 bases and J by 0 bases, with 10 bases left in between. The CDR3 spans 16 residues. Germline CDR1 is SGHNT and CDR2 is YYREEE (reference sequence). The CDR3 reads CASSLDGQSSGNTIYF. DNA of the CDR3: TGTGCCAGCAGCTTGGACGGACAGAGCTCTGGAAACACCATATATTTT. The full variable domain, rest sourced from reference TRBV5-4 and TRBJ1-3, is ETGVTQSPTHLIKTRGQQVTLRCSSQSGHNTVSWYQQALGQGPQFIFQYYREEENGRGNFPPRFSGLQFPNYSSELNVNALELDDSALYLCASSLDGQSSGNTIYFGEGSWLTVV.

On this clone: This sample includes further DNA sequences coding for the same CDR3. CDR3 bases: TGTGCCAGCATGGACGGACAGGGAGTCTACGAGCAGTACTTC. Translating gives CASMDGQGVYEQYF. The gene calls are TRBV28 and TRBJ2-7; the match to TRBD1 covers 8 bases. Trimming at V came to 7 bases and at J to 3 bases, leaving 8 bases not matched to a gene. Germline-derived CDR1 and CDR2 are MDHEN and SYDVKM. The CDR3 is made up of 14 amino acids. The whole variable domain, remainder taken from reference TRBV28 and TRBJ2-7, is DVKVTQSSRYLVKRTGEKVFLECVQDMDHENMFWYRQDPGLGLRLIYFSYDVKMKEKGDIPEGYSVSREKKERFSLILESASTNQTSMYLCASMDGQGVYEQYFGPGTRLTVT.

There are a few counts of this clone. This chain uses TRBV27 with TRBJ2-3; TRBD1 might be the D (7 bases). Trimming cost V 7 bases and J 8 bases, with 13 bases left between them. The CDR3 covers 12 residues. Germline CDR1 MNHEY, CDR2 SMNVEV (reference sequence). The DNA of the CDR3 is TGTGCCAGCACCACCCAGGGGGGTACGCAGTATTTT. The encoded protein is CASTTQGGTQYF.

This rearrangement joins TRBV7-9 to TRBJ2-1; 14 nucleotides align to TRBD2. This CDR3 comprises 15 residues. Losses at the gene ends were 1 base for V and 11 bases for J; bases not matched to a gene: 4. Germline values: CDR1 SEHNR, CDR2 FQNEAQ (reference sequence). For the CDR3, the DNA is TGTGCCAGCAGCTTAGAAGGGACTAGCGGGAGTCAGCAGTTCTTC. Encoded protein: CASSLEGTSGSQQFF.

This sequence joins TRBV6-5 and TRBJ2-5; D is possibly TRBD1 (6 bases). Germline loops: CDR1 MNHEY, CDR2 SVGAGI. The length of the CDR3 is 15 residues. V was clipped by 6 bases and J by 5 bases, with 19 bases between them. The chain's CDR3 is CASRPEWGRGETQYF. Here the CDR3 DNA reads TGTGCCAGCAGACCGGAGTGGGGGCGCGGGGAGACCCAGTACTTC.

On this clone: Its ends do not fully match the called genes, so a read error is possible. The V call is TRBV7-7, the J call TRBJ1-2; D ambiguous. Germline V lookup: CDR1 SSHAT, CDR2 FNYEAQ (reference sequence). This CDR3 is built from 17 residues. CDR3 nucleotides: TGTGCTAGCAGCTTCGGAAACAGAAGACATGAGAACTATGGCTACACCTTC. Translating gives CASSFGNRRHENYGYTF.

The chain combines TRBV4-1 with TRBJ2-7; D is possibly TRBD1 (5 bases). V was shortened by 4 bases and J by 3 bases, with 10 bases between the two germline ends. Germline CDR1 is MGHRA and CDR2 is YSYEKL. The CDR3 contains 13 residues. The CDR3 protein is CASSRNQGYEQYF. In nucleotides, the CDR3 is TGCGCCAGCAGCCGAAACCAGGGCTACGAGCAGTACTTC.

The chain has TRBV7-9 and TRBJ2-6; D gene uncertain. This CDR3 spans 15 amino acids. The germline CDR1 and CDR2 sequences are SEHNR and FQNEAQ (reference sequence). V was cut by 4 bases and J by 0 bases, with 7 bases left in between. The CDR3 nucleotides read TGTGCCAGCAGCTCCTGGAGCTCTGGGGCCAACGTCCTGACTTTC. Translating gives CASSSWSSGANVLTF.